This entry lists 8 T cell receptor beta chains sequenced from one sample in a study of T cell clonality in common variable immunodeficiency. Sequenced by immunoSEQ multiplex PCR; TCRdb stores in-frame clones only, minus some. The sample totals about 15,000 clones. General study points: Common variable immunodeficiency TCR beta sequences reportedly had fewer deletions and N-nucleotide insertions.

These receptors' antigens are unknown. The sequencing sample was made of peripheral blood mononuclear cells. The receptors were gathered from a human donor with common variable immunodeficiency.

As for this clone: The read finishes 3 residues shy of the CDR3 end, and the germline J gene is used to complete it. The V and J genes are TRBV20-1 and TRBJ2-3, with 13 bases fitting TRBD2. CDR3 size: 17 residues. Trimming took 4 bases from V and 6 from J; bases not matched to a gene: 13. The germline CDR1 and CDR2 sequences are DFQATT and SNEGSKA (reference sequence). This CDR3 reads CSAKKLAGGLLRDTQYF. The CDR3 DNA, read in part, is TGCAGTGCTAAAAAACTAGCGGGAGGGCTTTTAAGGGATACG.

Partial CDR3 DNA: TGCGCCAGCAGACTAACAGGGTCCCATGAG. Its translation: CASRLTGSHE. The whole CDR3 sequence reads CASRLTGSHEQFF. The chain carries TRBV4-1 and TRBJ2-1; TRBD1 might be the D (6 bases). The read gets to within 3 residues of the CDR3 end, and the germline J gene fills in the rest. This CDR3 has 13 residues. Germline V CDR1 and CDR2: MGHRA, YSYEKL. Trimming stripped 6 bases from V and 8 bases from J, with 14 bases between.

As to this clone: The CDR3 end is not reached by the read, which stops 3 residues before it; the germline J gene fills it in. The gene calls are TRBV6-1 and TRBJ1-2; TRBD1 aligns across 9 bases. Germline CDR1 is MNHNS and CDR2 is SASEGT. The CDR3 totals 13 residues. V shed 4 bases, J shed 7 bases, and the junction held 4 bases outside the gene matches. The CDR3 loop is CASSATGGLGYTF. The CDR3 DNA, read in part, is TGTGCCAGCAGTGCCACAGGGGGCCTTGGC.

As for this clone: Read coverage stops 3 residues before the CDR3 terminus; the germline J gene supplies the remainder. The V and J genes are TRBV19 and TRBJ1-5; 8 positions agree with TRBD1. Germline assignment: CDR1 LNHDA and CDR2 SQIVND (reference sequence). This CDR3 region has 14 residues. The J segment lost 4 bases and the V segment lost 4 bases, leaving 3 bases of the junction unmatched. The covered CDR3 bases are TGTGCCAGTAGTAGGAGACAGGGGAATCAGCCC. Its translation is CASSRRQGNQP. The full CDR3 is CASSRRQGNQPQHF.

Notes on this clone: The DNA ends 3 residues before the CDR3 does, and the rest of the CDR3 is filled in from the germline J gene. The chain employs TRBV12-5 and TRBJ2-5; 7 nucleotides match TRBD1. The germline gives CDR1 LGHNT, CDR2 FRNRAP. The CDR3 spans 13 residues. Germline trimming cut 4 bases from V and 5 bases from J; bases unmatched to any gene: 4. The DNA read from the CDR3 is TGTGCTAGTGGTTCGGGACAGACGGAGACC. Its protein product is CASGSGQTET. In full, the CDR3 reads CASGSGQTETQYF. Variable domain in full (rest from reference TRBV12-5 and TRBJ2-5): DARVTQTPRHKVTEMGQEVTMRCQPILGHNTVFWYRQTMMQGLELLAYFRNRAPLDDSGMPKDRFSAEMPDATLATLKIQPSEPRDSAVYFCASGSGQTETQYFGPGTRLLVL.

In regard to this clone: Read data end 3 residues before the CDR3 end; the end is taken from the germline J gene. This sequence joins TRBV5-4 and TRBJ2-2; D is unresolved. This CDR3 has 12 amino acids. Per the germline V gene, CDR1 is SGHNT and CDR2 is YYREEE (reference sequence). Trimming removed 4 bases at V and 5 bases at J, with 6 bases between. The CDR3 here is CASSQKTGELFF. The sequenced CDR3 bases are TGTGCCAGCAGCCAGAAGACCGGGGAG.

As to this clone: The CDR3 extends 3 residues past the end of the read, so its final part is completed from the germline J gene. J is TRBJ2-1 and V is TRBV7-3; 11 nucleotides agree with TRBD2. The V and J ends lost 6 bases and 6 bases, in that order; junction bases with no gene match: 13. CDR3 size: 17 residues. CDR1 and CDR2 from the germline V gene are SGHTA and FQGTGA. CDR3 sequence: CASSPTAAGTSGNEQFF. The part of the CDR3 DNA that was read is TGTGCCAGCAGTCCTACGGCCGCCGGGACTAGCGGCAATGAG. The variable domain in full, with the rest retrieved from reference TRBV7-3 and TRBJ2-1, is GAGVSQTPSNKVTEKGKYVELRCDPISGHTALYWYRQSLGQGPEFLIYFQGTGAADDSGLPNDRFFAVRPEGSVSTLKIQRTERGDSAVYLCASSPTAAGTSGNEQFFGPGTRLTVL.

On this clone itself: The read halts 3 residues ahead of the CDR3 end, with the missing end drawn from the germline J gene. The chain links TRBV19 to TRBJ1-2, with 10 bases aligning to TRBD1. This CDR3 has 15 residues. Unmatched junction bases numbered 12, after V lost 8 bases and J lost 6 bases. Germline CDR1 and CDR2: LNHDA and SQIVND (reference sequence). This CDR3 reads CASSRQGAGVDGYTF. The covered CDR3 bases are TGTGCCAGTTCCAGACAGGGGGCCGGGGTGGATGGC.